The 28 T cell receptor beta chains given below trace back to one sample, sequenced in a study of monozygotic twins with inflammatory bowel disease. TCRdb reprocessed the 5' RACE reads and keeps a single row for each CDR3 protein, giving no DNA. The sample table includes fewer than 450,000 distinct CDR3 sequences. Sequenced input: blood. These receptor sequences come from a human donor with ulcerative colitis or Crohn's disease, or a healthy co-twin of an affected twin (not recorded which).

The CDR3 is CASRMDGPGNYGYTF. This sequence joins TRBV27 and TRBJ1-2. The CDR3 extends over 15 amino acids. Germline CDR1 and CDR2: MNHEY and SMNVEV (reference sequence).

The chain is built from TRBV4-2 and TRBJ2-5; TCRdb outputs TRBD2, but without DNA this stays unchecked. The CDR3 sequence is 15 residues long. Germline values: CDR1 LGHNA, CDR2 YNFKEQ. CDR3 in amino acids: CASSQEATSLETQYF.

The CDR3 sequence is CASSQNRDFQETQYF. The rearrangement links TRBV3-1 to TRBJ2-5; TCRdb's assignment of TRBD2 cannot be checked, as there is no DNA. The germline V gene encodes CDR1 LGHDT and CDR2 YNNKEL (reference sequence). The CDR3 totals 15 residues.

The CDR3 loop reads CASSLVREQKNYEQYF. The rearrangement joins TRBV7-2 to TRBJ2-7; no DNA is available, so the TRBD1 call from TCRdb remains unchecked. CDR3 length: 16 amino acids. Per germline, CDR1 SGHTA and CDR2 FQGNSA.

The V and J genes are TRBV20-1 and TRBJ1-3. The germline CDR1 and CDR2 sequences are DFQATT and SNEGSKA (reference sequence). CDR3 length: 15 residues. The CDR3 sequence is CSASVRMLSGNTIYF.

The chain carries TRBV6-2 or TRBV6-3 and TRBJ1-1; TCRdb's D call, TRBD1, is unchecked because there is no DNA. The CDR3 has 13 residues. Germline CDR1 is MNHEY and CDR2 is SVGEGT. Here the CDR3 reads CASSDRGNTEAFF.

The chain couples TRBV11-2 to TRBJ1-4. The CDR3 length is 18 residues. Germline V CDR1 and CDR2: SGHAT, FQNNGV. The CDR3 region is CASSLVVGGTPTNEKLFF.

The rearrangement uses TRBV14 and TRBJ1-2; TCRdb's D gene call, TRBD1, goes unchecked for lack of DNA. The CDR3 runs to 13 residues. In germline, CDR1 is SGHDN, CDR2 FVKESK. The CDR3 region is CASSPQGYYGYTF.

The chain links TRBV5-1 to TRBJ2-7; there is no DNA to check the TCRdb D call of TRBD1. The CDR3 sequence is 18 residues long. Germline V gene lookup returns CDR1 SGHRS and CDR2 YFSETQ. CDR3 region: CASSSHAQPGRSSYEQYF.

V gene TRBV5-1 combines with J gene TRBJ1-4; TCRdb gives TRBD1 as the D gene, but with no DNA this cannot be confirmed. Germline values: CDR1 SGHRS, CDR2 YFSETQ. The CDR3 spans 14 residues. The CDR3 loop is CASTRTGSDEKLYF.

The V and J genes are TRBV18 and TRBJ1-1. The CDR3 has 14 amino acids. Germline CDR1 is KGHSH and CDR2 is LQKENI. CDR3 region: CASSPTTLNTEAFF.

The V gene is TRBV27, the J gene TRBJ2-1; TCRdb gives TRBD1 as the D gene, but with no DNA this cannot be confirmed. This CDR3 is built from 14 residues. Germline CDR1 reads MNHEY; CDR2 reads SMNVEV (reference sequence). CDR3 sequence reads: CASSFTTGPGEQFF.

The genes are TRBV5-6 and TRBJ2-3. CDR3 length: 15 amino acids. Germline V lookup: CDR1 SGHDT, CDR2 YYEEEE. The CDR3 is CASSWMTGFTDTQYF.

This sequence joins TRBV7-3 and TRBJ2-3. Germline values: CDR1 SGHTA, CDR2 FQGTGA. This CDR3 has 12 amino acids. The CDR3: CASRGYTDTQYF. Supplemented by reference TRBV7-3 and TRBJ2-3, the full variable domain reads GAGVSQTPSNKVTEKGKYVELRCDPISGHTALYWYRQSLGQGPEFLIYFQGTGAADDSGLPNDRFFAVRPEGSVSTLKIQRTERGDSAVYLCASRGYTDTQYFGPGTRLTVL.

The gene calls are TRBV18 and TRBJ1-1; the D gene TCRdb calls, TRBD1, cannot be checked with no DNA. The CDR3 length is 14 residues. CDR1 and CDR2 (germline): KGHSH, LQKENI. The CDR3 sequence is CASSFAGRNTEAFF.

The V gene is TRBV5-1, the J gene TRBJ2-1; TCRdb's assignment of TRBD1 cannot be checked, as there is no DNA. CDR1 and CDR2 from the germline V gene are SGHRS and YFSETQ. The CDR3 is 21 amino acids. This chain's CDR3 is CASSWDDTTGNKNYSYNEQFF. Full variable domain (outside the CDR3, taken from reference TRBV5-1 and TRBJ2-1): KAGVTQTPRYLIKTRGQQVTLSCSPISGHRSVSWYQQTPGQGLQFLFEYFSETQRNKGNFPGRFSGRQFSNSRSEMNVSTLELGDSALYLCASSWDDTTGNKNYSYNEQFFGPGTRLTVL.

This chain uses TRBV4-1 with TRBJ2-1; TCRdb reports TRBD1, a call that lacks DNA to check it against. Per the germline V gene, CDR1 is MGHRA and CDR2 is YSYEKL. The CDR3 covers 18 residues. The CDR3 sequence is CASSQEKRNRDPYNEQFF.

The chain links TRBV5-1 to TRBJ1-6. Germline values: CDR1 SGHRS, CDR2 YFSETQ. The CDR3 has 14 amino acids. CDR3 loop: CASSLGGSDSPLHF.

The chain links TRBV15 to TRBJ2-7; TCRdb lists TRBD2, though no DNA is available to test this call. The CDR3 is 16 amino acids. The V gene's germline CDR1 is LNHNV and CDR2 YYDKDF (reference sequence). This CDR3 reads CATSRPPRGGHYEQYF.

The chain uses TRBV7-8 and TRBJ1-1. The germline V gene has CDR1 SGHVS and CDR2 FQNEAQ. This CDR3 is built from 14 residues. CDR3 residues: CASTIEGRNTEAFF.

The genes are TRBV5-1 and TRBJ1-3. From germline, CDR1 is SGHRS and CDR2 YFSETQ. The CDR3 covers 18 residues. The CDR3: CASSLIPGRRNSGNTIYF.

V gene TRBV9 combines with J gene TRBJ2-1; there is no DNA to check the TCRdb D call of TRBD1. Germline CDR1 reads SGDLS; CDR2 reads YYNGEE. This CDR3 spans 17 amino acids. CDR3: CASSEPPGAGFHNEQFF. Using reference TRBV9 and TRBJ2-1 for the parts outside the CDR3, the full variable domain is DSGVTQTPKHLITATGQRVTLRCSPRSGDLSVYWYQQSLDQGLQFLIQYYNGEERAKGNILERFSAQQFPDLHSELNLSSLELGDSALYFCASSEPPGAGFHNEQFFGPGTRLTVL.

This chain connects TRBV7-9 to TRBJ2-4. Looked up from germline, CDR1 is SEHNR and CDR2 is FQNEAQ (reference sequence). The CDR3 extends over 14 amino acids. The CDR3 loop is CASTISEAKNIQYF.

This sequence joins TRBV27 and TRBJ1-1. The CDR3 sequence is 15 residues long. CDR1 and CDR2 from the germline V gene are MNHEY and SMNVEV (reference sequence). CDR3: CASSLSYRDDTEAFF.

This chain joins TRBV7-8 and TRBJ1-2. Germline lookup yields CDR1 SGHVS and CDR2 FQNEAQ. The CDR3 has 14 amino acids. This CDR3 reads CASSLGGGGRGYTF.

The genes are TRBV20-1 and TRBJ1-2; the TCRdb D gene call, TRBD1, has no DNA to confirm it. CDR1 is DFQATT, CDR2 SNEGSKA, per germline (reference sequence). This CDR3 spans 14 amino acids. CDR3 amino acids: CSARDGNGLKGYTF.

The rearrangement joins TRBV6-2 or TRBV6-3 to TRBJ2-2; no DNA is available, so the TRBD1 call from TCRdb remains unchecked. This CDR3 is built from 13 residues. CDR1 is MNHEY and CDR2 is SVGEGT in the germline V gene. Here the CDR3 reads CATRDPNTGELFF.

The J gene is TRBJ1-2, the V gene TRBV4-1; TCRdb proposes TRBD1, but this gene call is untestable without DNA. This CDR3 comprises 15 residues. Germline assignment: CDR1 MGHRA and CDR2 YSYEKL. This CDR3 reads CASSHLGQYPYGYTF.